A selection of T cell receptor beta chains follows, all from one sample in a study of T cells in localized non-small cell lung cancer. Clones were read by immunoSEQ multiplex PCR, and TCRdb kept only the in-frame ones, dropping some. The top ten hold 6% to 7% of the sample, which has a few thousand clones, around 41% seen once. The sample here was lung tumor tissue, taken before any cancer treatment. Receptors were obtained from a woman aged 40-69 years with stage I lung adenocarcinoma. The CDR3 runs from the conserved cysteine through the conserved F or W. A D gene is named only where the DNA matches it firmly. The size field is filled for only some rows; it gives once, few, many or a size class.

V: TRBV29-1; D: TRBD1; J: TRBJ2-1; size: -; DNA: TGCAGCGTCCGGACAGGGGGAAGTTTTTATGAGCAGTTCTTC; CDR3: CSVRTGGSFYEQFF
V: TRBV6-8; D: TRBD2; J: TRBJ2-7; size: few; DNA: TGTGCCAGCAGTTACGACCCGGGGACTAACCCCTACGAGCAGTACTTC; CDR3: CASSYDPGTNPYEQYF
V: TRBV5-1; D: -; J: TRBJ1-2; size: -; DNA: TGCGCCAGCAGCTTGGATGGGCTAAACTATGGCTACACCTTC; CDR3: CASSLDGLNYGYTF
V: TRBV6-8; D: -; J: TRBJ2-2; size: few; DNA: TGTGCCAGCAGTTACTCGGAATGGGGGGTCATGAACACCGGGGAGCTGTTTTTT; CDR3: CASSYSEWGVMNTGELFF
V: TRBV12-5; D: -; J: TRBJ2-2; size: -; DNA: TGTGCTAGTGGTTTGGGACGGGAGCTGTTTTTT; CDR3: CASGLGRELFF
V: TRBV18; D: TRBD1; J: TRBJ1-1; size: -; DNA: TGTGCCAGCTCATGGACAGGGAACACTGAAGCTTTCTTT; CDR3: CASSWTGNTEAFF
V: TRBV18; D: TRBD2; J: TRBJ2-1; size: -; DNA: TGTGCCAGCTCACCGGCCCAGGGACTAGTCATCTACAATGAGCAGTTCTTC; CDR3: CASSPAQGLVIYNEQFF
V: TRBV6-8; D: TRBD2; J: TRBJ2-7; size: -; DNA: TGTGCCAGCAACCGGGCCGGGGGGACTAGCGGGAACAGCCCCTACGAGCAGTACTTC; CDR3: CASNRAGGTSGNSPYEQYF
V: TRBV11-3; D: TRBD2; J: TRBJ2-4; size: few; DNA: TGTGCCAGCCTCCAGCGGGGGATTAGTGACATTCAGTACTTC; CDR3: CASLQRGISDIQYF
V: TRBV9; D: -; J: TRBJ1-1; size: -; DNA: TGTGCCAGCAGCACCATACAGGGCACTGAAGCTTTCTTT; CDR3: CASSTIQGTEAFF
V: TRBV19; D: -; J: TRBJ1-2; size: few; DNA: TGTGCCACATCAGACAGGAACTATGGCTACACCTTC; CDR3: CATSDRNYGYTF
V: TRBV9; D: -; J: TRBJ2-3; size: medium-sized; DNA: TGTGCCAGCAGCGTATTCCTGACAGATACGCAGTATTTT; CDR3: CASSVFLTDTQYF
V: TRBV12-5; D: -; J: TRBJ2-1; size: medium-sized; DNA: TGTGCCACCTCCTCAAGGGCTTCATCCTACAATGAGCAGTTCTTC; CDR3: CATSSRASSYNEQFF
V: TRBV6-8; D: -; J: TRBJ1-1; size: few; DNA: TGTGCCACCCCCAGGCAGGGCCCAGACACTGAAGCTTTCTTT; CDR3: CATPRQGPDTEAFF
V: TRBV11-3; D: -; J: TRBJ2-7; size: -; DNA: TGTGCCAGCAGCTCGTTTGCCAATCTCTACGAGCAGTACTTC; CDR3: CASSSFANLYEQYF
V: TRBV9; D: TRBD2; J: TRBJ2-1; size: -; DNA: TGTGCCAGCAGCGTGGGGACTAGCGGCGAGCAGTTCTTC; CDR3: CASSVGTSGEQFF
V: TRBV1; D: -; J: TRBJ1-2; size: -; DNA: TGCGCCACCAGCGACAGGGTTAAAGCTAACTATGGCTACACCTTC; CDR3: CATSDRVKANYGYTF
V: TRBV4-1; D: -; J: TRBJ2-3; size: few; DNA: TGCGCCAGCAGCCCCCGTGGTCCTAGCACAGATACGCAGTATTTT; CDR3: CASSPRGPSTDTQYF
V: TRBV19; D: -; J: TRBJ1-2; size: once; DNA: TGTGCCAGTAGTCTTCAGGGGTATAGCTATGGCTACACCTTC; CDR3: CASSLQGYSYGYTF
V: TRBV11-3; D: TRBD1; J: TRBJ2-3; size: -; DNA: TGTGCCAGCAGCTTAGGGACAGGGCCTAGCACAGATACGCAGTATTTT; CDR3: CASSLGTGPSTDTQYF
V: TRBV27; D: -; J: TRBJ1-4; size: few; DNA: TGTGCCAGCAGTTTATCGGGGACATATGGTGAAAAACTGTTTTTT; CDR3: CASSLSGTYGEKLFF
V: TRBV9; D: -; J: TRBJ1-3; size: few; DNA: TGTGCCAGCAGTGGGGGACCTGGAAACACCATATATTTT; CDR3: CASSGGPGNTIYF
V: TRBV28; D: -; J: TRBJ2-7; size: once; DNA: TGTGTCAGCAGTTTTGTCGGAGTCGAAGACGAGCAGTACTTC; CDR3: CVSSFVGVEDEQYF
V: TRBV6-8; D: TRBD2; J: TRBJ2-3; size: -; DNA: TGTGCCAGCTCAGGTTCTAGCGGGAGTCCCCCAGATACGCAGTATTTT; CDR3: CASSGSSGSPPDTQYF
V: TRBV19; D: TRBD1; J: TRBJ2-1; size: -; DNA: TGTGCCACCCGGACGACCGGGACAGGGGATGAGCAGTTCTTC; CDR3: CATRTTGTGDEQFF
V: TRBV11-3; D: -; J: TRBJ1-4; size: few; DNA: TGTGCCAGCAGCTTAGGCCAGGGTAGTGAAAAACTGTTTTTT; CDR3: CASSLGQGSEKLFF
V: TRBV19; D: TRBD2; J: TRBJ2-2; size: large; DNA: TGTGCCAGTAGTATTATCCCCAGCGGGAGCTACACCGGGGAGCTGTTTTTT; CDR3: CASSIIPSGSYTGELFF
V: TRBV29-1; D: TRBD1; J: TRBJ1-1; size: -; DNA: TGCAGCGTTGAAGATGAAACAGGGGACATGGAAGCTTTCTTT; CDR3: CSVEDETGDMEAFF
V: TRBV29-1; D: -; J: TRBJ1-1; size: -; DNA: TGCAGCGTTTATTCCGGACAGAACACTGAAGCTTTCTTT; CDR3: CSVYSGQNTEAFF
V: TRBV11-3; D: -; J: TRBJ2-3; size: few; DNA: TGTGCCAGCAGCTTAATGGCGGCTGGGGATACGCAGTATTTT; CDR3: CASSLMAAGDTQYF
V: TRBV28; D: -; J: TRBJ2-7; size: -; DNA: TGTGCCAGCAGCAAACTGACTAGGGCCCCCTACGAGCAGTACTTC; CDR3: CASSKLTRAPYEQYF
V: TRBV6-8; D: -; J: TRBJ2-7; size: -; DNA: TGTGCCAGCAGTCCCGGTTGGGACACCTCCTACGAGCAGTACTTC; CDR3: CASSPGWDTSYEQYF
V: TRBV12-5; D: -; J: TRBJ2-1; size: -; DNA: TGTGCTAGTGGTTTGCCGTACAGCGAGCAGTTCTTC; CDR3: CASGLPYSEQFF
V: TRBV19; D: -; J: TRBJ1-1; size: -; DNA: TGTGCCAGTGTCCATGGGGCGGGAGACACTGAAGCTTTCTTT; CDR3: CASVHGAGDTEAFF
V: TRBV30; D: -; J: TRBJ1-1; size: few; DNA: TGTGCCTGGACACTTGTCCAGGAGGCTGAAGCTTTCTTT; CDR3: CAWTLVQEAEAFF
V: TRBV14; D: -; J: TRBJ1-1; size: -; DNA: TGTGCCAGCAGCCACCACAGGGTTGGGCCTGAAGCTTTCTTT; CDR3: CASSHHRVGPEAFF